Shown below are 32 T cell receptor beta chains from a single sample sequenced in a study of T cell changes during pregnancy in multiple sclerosis. Sequencing used immunoSEQ multiplex PCR; TCRdb keeps in-frame clones, though not all of them. The table shows under 15,000 clones, with roughly 90% occurring only once. This material consisted of CD8+ T cells from peripheral blood mononuclear cells, taken after pregnancy. The receptors originated from a female donor in good health, enrolled as a control in a pregnancy study.

This clone is large by share. V usage is TRBV6-4 and J usage is TRBJ2-2, with D possibly matching TRBD2 (6 bases). V was pared by 2 bases and J by 6 bases, with 7 bases between. From germline, CDR1 is MRHNA and CDR2 SNTAGT. The CDR3 extends over 13 amino acids. CDR3 region: CASSDRLAGELFF. The CDR3 DNA reads TGTGCCAGCAGTGACCGACTAGCCGGGGAGCTGTTTTTT.

The chain has TRBV5-4 and TRBJ1-3, with unresolved D. Deletions cut 1 base from V and 2 bases from J, with 7 bases between. The germline gives CDR1 SGHNT, CDR2 YYREEE (reference sequence). The CDR3 covers 14 residues. Here the CDR3 DNA reads TGTGCCAGCAGCTTGCGGGGAACTGGAAACACCATATATTTT. This sequence encodes CASSLRGTGNTIYF.

The chain recombines TRBV5-1 with TRBJ1-2, with a tentative D call TRBD1 (6 bases). The CDR3 has 16 amino acids. Germline V gene sequence: CDR1 SGHRS, CDR2 YFSETQ. The V gene lost 4 bases and the J gene lost 2 bases, with 18 bases spanning the gap. The CDR3 loop reads CASSPPPGTLNYGYTF. The DNA for the CDR3 is TGCGCCAGCAGCCCACCGCCCGGGACACTGAACTATGGCTACACCTTC.

The J gene is TRBJ1-1, the V gene TRBV6-1, with D perhaps TRBD1 (6 bases). V dropped 6 bases and J dropped 5 bases, with 10 bases sitting between them. The CDR3 extends over 12 amino acids. Germline CDR1 reads MNHNS; CDR2 reads SASEGT. CDR3 sequence (DNA): TGTGCCAGCAGAGGGGGGGGAACTGAAGCTTTCTTT. Translated, it gives CASRGGGTEAFF.

The genes are TRBV6-5 and TRBJ1-1; 7 nucleotides line up with TRBD1. This CDR3 is built from 14 residues. V shed 5 bases and J 1 base; nucleotides not matched to a gene: 4. From germline, CDR1 is MNHEY and CDR2 SVGAGI. This chain's CDR3 is CASSPGTANTEAFF. CDR3 coding DNA: TGTGCCAGCAGTCCTGGGACAGCGAACACTGAAGCTTTCTTT.

V and J are TRBV20-1 and TRBJ2-1; maybe TRBD2 (6 bases). CDR1 is DFQATT, CDR2 SNEGSKA, per germline (reference sequence). V lost 6 bases, J lost 7 bases, and 10 bases lay in between. This CDR3 has 11 residues. CDR3: CSARLGNEQFF. The DNA for the CDR3 is TGCAGTGCAAGACTAGGTAATGAGCAGTTCTTC.

The rearrangement links TRBV20-1 to TRBJ1-1; no definite D call. Germline V gene sequence: CDR1 DFQATT, CDR2 SNEGSKA (reference sequence). The CDR3 has 10 amino acids. V was clipped by 6 bases and J by 5 bases, with 7 bases between them. CDR3 loop: CSARGTEAFF. CDR3 nucleotide sequence: TGCAGTGCCCGCGGTACTGAAGCTTTCTTT.

V usage is TRBV27 and J usage is TRBJ2-7, with 8 bases that match TRBD2. This CDR3 spans 18 amino acids. The germline V gene has CDR1 MNHEY and CDR2 SMNVEV (reference sequence). V dropped 6 bases and J dropped 6; count of bases not matched to a gene: 22. CDR3 protein: CASRPVSGGGLLSGEQYF. The CDR3, as DNA: TGTGCCAGCAGACCAGTTTCCGGGGGGGGATTACTGTCCGGCGAGCAGTACTTC.

J is TRBJ2-7 and V is TRBV28; possible D gene TRBD1, 6 bases. In germline, CDR1 is MDHEN, CDR2 SYDVKM. The CDR3 spans 14 residues. The V end was cut by 5 bases, the J end by 6 bases, with 17 bases between. The CDR3: CASSPAAGVREQYF. CDR3 nucleotides: TGTGCCAGCAGTCCTGCCGCAGGGGTCCGCGAGCAGTACTTC.

For the CDR3, the DNA is TGTGCCAGCCGCGGGGGGACGAACACCGGGGAGCTGTTTTTT. The encoded protein is CASRGGTNTGELFF. V gene TRBV6-5 combines with J gene TRBJ2-2, with 8 bases lining up with TRBD2. The germline CDR1 and CDR2 sequences are MNHEY and SVGAGI. This CDR3 is 14 amino acids long. Germline trimming cut 8 bases from V and 0 bases from J; bases unmatched to any gene: 2.

V is TRBV27 and J is TRBJ1-5; no clear D. There are 15 residues in the CDR3. CDR1 MNHEY and CDR2 SMNVEV come from the germline V gene (reference sequence). Trimming removed 5 bases from V and 2 bases from J, with 13 bases in between. The CDR3 reads CASSPIYGGNQPQHF. CDR3 in DNA: TGTGCCAGCAGTCCAATCTACGGGGGCAATCAGCCCCAGCATTTT.

The rearrangement links TRBV19 to TRBJ2-2; unclear D gene. Deletions cut 10 bases from V and 4 bases from J, with 13 bases between. This CDR3 comprises 13 residues. CDR1 is LNHDA and CDR2 is SQIVND in the germline V gene (reference sequence). CDR3 nucleotides: TGTGCCATTAGCCCTAGTGTCACCGGGGAGCTGTTTTTT. Amino acids: CAISPSVTGELFF.

The rearrangement links TRBV27 to TRBJ2-2, with 8 bases fitting TRBD2. Germline V CDR1 and CDR2: MNHEY, SMNVEV (reference sequence). V gave up 2 bases and J gave up 5 bases; unmatched junction bases: 7. CDR3 length: 16 residues. CDR3 coding DNA: TGTGCCAGCAGTTTAGGCAGCGGGGGAAGAACCGGGGAGCTGTTTTTT. As protein: CASSLGSGGRTGELFF.

The CDR3 region has the DNA TGTGCCAGCAGCACTTCCGGGGGAGCTAATGAAAAACTGTTTTTT. Translated, it gives CASSTSGGANEKLFF. V is TRBV21-1 and J is TRBJ1-4. TRBV21-1 is a documented pseudogene. This CDR3 has 15 residues.

Remarks on this clone: Other DNA sequences in the same sample also yield this CDR3. This chain links TRBV6-1 with TRBJ2-7; a possible D gene is TRBD2 (6 bases). Germline loops: CDR1 MNHNS, CDR2 SASEGT. V was cut by 4 bases and J by 0 bases, with 10 bases left in between. The CDR3 length is 14 residues. The CDR3 is CASSGRGSSYEQYF. In DNA, the CDR3 is TGTGCCAGCAGTGGACGGGGGAGCTCCTACGAGCAGTACTTC.

V is TRBV5-4 and J is TRBJ2-5; TRBD2 matches 8 bases. This CDR3 contains 13 residues. Trimming removed 7 bases from V and 5 bases from J; junction bases left unmatched: 7. Germline lookup yields CDR1 SGHNT and CDR2 YYREEE (reference sequence). CDR3 coding DNA: TGTGCCAGCGGACGGGGGGGCGGTGAGACCCAGTACTTC. This encodes CASGRGGGETQYF.

The V and J genes are TRBV11-2 and TRBJ2-7, with a tentative D call TRBD2 (5 bases). The CDR3 spans 13 residues. CDR1 is SGHAT and CDR2 is FQNNGV in the germline V gene. The V end was cut by 5 bases, the J end by 4 bases, with 12 bases between. The CDR3 loop is CASSPGILYEQYF. CDR3 DNA sequence: TGTGCCAGCAGCCCGGGGATCTTATACGAGCAGTACTTC.

J is TRBJ2-7 and V is TRBV27; 12 bases map to TRBD2. The CDR3 covers 14 residues. Germline V gives CDR1 MNHEY, CDR2 SMNVEV (reference sequence). V was clipped by 8 bases and J by 0 bases; unmatched bases: 2. CDR3 sequence reads: CASGLAGYSYEQYF. The CDR3 DNA follows: TGTGCCAGCGGACTAGCGGGATACTCCTACGAGCAGTACTTC.

The chain carries TRBV4-3 and TRBJ1-2; no clear D. The germline V and J ends were trimmed by 0 bases and 8 bases, with 13 bases remaining between them. Germline loops: CDR1 LGHNA, CDR2 YSLEER. The CDR3 has 14 residues. CDR3 sequence: CASSQDYEEMGYTF. CDR3 coding DNA: TGCGCCAGCAGCCAAGATTATGAGGAAATGGGCTACACCTTC.

The count of this clone is one. CDR3 sequence (DNA): TGTGCCAGCAGCTTGGTGCAGGGGTCCTACAATGAGCAGTTCTTC. Its translation: CASSLVQGSYNEQFF. The J gene is TRBJ2-1, the V gene TRBV5-6, with a tentative D call TRBD1 (6 bases). The germline V gene encodes CDR1 SGHDT and CDR2 YYEEEE. Between the trimmed V and J ends, which lost 0 bases and 1 base, there was a span of 8 bases. CDR3 length: 15 residues.

The rearrangement links TRBV19 to TRBJ2-1; no reliable D call. The CDR3 has 14 residues. Trimming removed 5 bases at V and 0 bases at J, with 8 bases between. CDR1 and CDR2 (germline): LNHDA, SQIVND (reference sequence). The CDR3 nucleotides are TGTGCCAGTAGTCTGACATTCTCCTACAATGAGCAGTTCTTC. Residues: CASSLTFSYNEQFF.

The chain links TRBV7-9 to TRBJ2-5, with 8 bases identical to TRBD2. The germline V gene encodes CDR1 SEHNR and CDR2 FQNEAQ (reference sequence). V shed 8 bases, J shed 4 bases, and the junction held 9 bases outside the gene matches. This CDR3 region has 14 residues. The CDR3 loop is CASGGGPQGETQYF. The CDR3 bases are TGTGCCAGCGGCGGGGGGCCCCAGGGAGAGACCCAGTACTTC.

This clone was detected only once. The chain carries TRBV5-6 and TRBJ1-1; weak D call: TRBD1 (6 bases). V lost 7 bases, J lost 1 base, and 20 bases lay in between. This CDR3 is 16 amino acids long. CDR1 and CDR2 from the germline V gene are SGHDT and YYEEEE. The CDR3 loop is CASRRRLGARNTEAFF. For the CDR3, the DNA is TGTGCCAGCCGCAGACGGTTGGGGGCTCGGAACACTGAAGCTTTCTTT. Full variable domain (missing parts from reference TRBV5-6 and TRBJ1-1): DAGVTQSPTHLIKTRGQQVTLRCSPKSGHDTVSWYQQALGQGPQFIFQYYEEEERQRGNFPDRFSGHQFPNYSSELNVNALLLGDSALYLCASRRRLGARNTEAFFGQGTRLTVV.

The rearrangement uses TRBV7-9 and TRBJ2-7, with 7 bases identical to TRBD2. The CDR3 is made up of 13 amino acids. J lost 5 bases, V lost 1 base, and 2 bases had no gene match. Germline lookup yields CDR1 SEHNR and CDR2 FQNEAQ (reference sequence). The CDR3 is CASSLVAGDEQYF. The CDR3 DNA reads TGTGCCAGCAGCTTAGTAGCGGGTGACGAGCAGTACTTC. Based on the CDR3 plus reference TRBV7-9 and TRBJ2-7, the full variable domain is DTGVSQNPRHKITKRGQNVTFRCDPISEHNRLYWYRQTLGQGPEFLTYFQNEAQLEKSRLLSDRFSAERPKGSFSTLEIQRTEQGDSAMYLCASSLVAGDEQYFGPGTRLTVT.

V usage is TRBV4-3 and J usage is TRBJ2-7; D might be TRBD1 (6 bases). The ends were cut back, 5 bases at V and 5 bases at J, with 19 bases in the middle. This CDR3 has 15 amino acids. Germline V CDR1 and CDR2: LGHNA, YSLEER. The CDR3 DNA follows: TGCGCCAGCAGCAAAGGGGCAGGGGAGTATCACGAGCAGTACTTC. Amino acids: CASSKGAGEYHEQYF.

The rearrangement links TRBV9 to TRBJ2-1, with 7 bases matching TRBD2. This CDR3 is 15 amino acids long. J gave up 12 bases and V 3 bases, and 15 bases lay outside the gene matches. The germline CDR1 and CDR2 sequences are SGDLS and YYNGEE. For the CDR3, the DNA is TGTGCCAGCAGCGCCGGACTAGGGGATTTCGCCGGGCAGTTCTTC. Its translation is CASSAGLGDFAGQFF.

The chain combines TRBV27 with TRBJ2-3; 13 nucleotides line up with TRBD2. Unmatched junction bases numbered 4, after V lost 6 bases and J lost 4 bases. CDR1 MNHEY and CDR2 SMNVEV come from the germline V gene (reference sequence). The CDR3 covers 15 residues. The CDR3 loop is CASSRLAGGPDTQYF. For the CDR3, the DNA is TGTGCCAGCAGCAGACTAGCGGGAGGTCCAGATACGCAGTATTTT.

This clone was observed once. The chain carries TRBV19 and TRBJ2-1; no definite D call. CDR3 length: 13 amino acids. From germline, CDR1 is LNHDA and CDR2 SQIVND (reference sequence). Deletions cut 2 bases from V and 4 bases from J, with 6 bases between. The CDR3 region is CASSIWAYNEQFF. The CDR3 bases are TGTGCCAGTAGTATATGGGCTTACAATGAGCAGTTCTTC.

The chain carries TRBV25-1 and TRBJ2-3; 11 bases line up with TRBD2. V trimming: 3 bases; J trimming: 10 bases; junction bases outside the gene matches: 18. Germline CDR1 and CDR2: MGHDK and SYGVNS. The CDR3 totals 18 residues. The CDR3 DNA reads TGTGCCAGCAGTGACTTCGGGACTAGCGGAGCCCCCGGAGAGGCGCAGTATTTT. This translates into CASSDFGTSGAPGEAQYF.

CDR3 bases: TGTGCCAGCAGCACCGGGACTAGCGGGTGGTACCAAGAGACCCAGTACTTC. It codes for CASSTGTSGWYQETQYF. This chain connects TRBV5-8 to TRBJ2-5, with TRBD2 matching 12 bases. The CDR3 has 17 residues. CDR1 SGHTS and CDR2 YDEGEE come from the germline V gene. V trimming: 4 bases; J trimming: 0 bases; junction bases outside the gene matches: 7.

This chain connects TRBV28 to TRBJ1-4, with unresolved D. Trimming shortened V by 7 bases and J by 5 bases, and 8 bases separated the two germline ends. There are 12 residues in the CDR3. Germline CDR1 is MDHEN and CDR2 is SYDVKM. The CDR3 DNA sequence: TGTGCCAGCACGGAACAGAATGAAAAACTGTTTTTT. Residues: CASTEQNEKLFF.

This clone was picked up one time. The chain couples TRBV27 to TRBJ2-1, with a weak D call TRBD2 (6 bases). This CDR3 is built from 16 residues. From germline, CDR1 is MNHEY and CDR2 SMNVEV (reference sequence). The V end was cut by 4 bases, the J end by 4 bases, with 17 bases between. In nucleotides, the CDR3 is TGTGCCAGCAGTTCCATCCTCGGGAGAGGGTACAATGAGCAGTTCTTC. It encodes CASSSILGRGYNEQFF.